The 9 T cell receptor beta chains reported below all come from one sample, sequenced in a study of identical twins' blood T cells. TCRdb reprocessed the 5' RACE reads via MiXCR and lists one record per CDR3 protein. The data hold around 380,000 distinct CDR3 sequences, with roughly 30% observed a single time. Sequenced material: PBMCs. The origin of the receptors is a woman aged 18-55 years in good health.

V and J are TRBV5-5 and TRBJ2-1; D possibly corresponds to TRBD2 (6 bases). Germline lookup yields CDR1 SGHKS and CDR2 YYEKEE (reference sequence). The CDR3 runs to 15 residues. The V end lost 0 bases, the J end lost 6 bases, and 13 bases lay between the germline ends. Written as DNA, the CDR3 is TGTGCCAGCAGCTTGGTGGCGGGGATGCTCAATGAGCAGTTCTTC. As protein: CASSLVAGMLNEQFF.

In this sample, this clonotype turned up a few times. The rearrangement links TRBV5-1 to TRBJ2-1; tentative D call: TRBD2 (5 bases). The CDR3 has 15 amino acids. V was trimmed by 3 bases and J by 5 bases, leaving 15 bases between them. From germline, CDR1 is SGHRS and CDR2 YFSETQ. CDR3 DNA sequence: TGCGCCAGCAGCTCCGAGGGCGCCTACAACAATGAGCAGTTCTTC. Protein sequence: CASSSEGAYNNEQFF.

This clonotype has more than one count but fewer than ten. This sequence joins TRBV6-6 and TRBJ1-1, with no clear D. Germline V CDR1 and CDR2: MNHNY, SVGAGI (reference sequence). The CDR3 consists of 12 residues. Trimming shortened V by 7 bases and J by 4 bases, and 10 bases separated the two germline ends. The DNA for the CDR3 is TGTGCCAGCAACCCCGGACCCACTGAAGCTTTCTTT. Translating gives CASNPGPTEAFF.

The chain links TRBV5-5 to TRBJ1-2, with TRBD1 identical over 7 bases. J gave up 4 bases and V 2 bases, and 5 bases lay outside the gene matches. CDR1 is SGHKS and CDR2 is YYEKEE in the germline V gene (reference sequence). The CDR3 sequence is 14 residues long. CDR3 coding DNA: TGTGCCAGCAGCTTTAGACAGGGAGGCTATGGCTACACCTTC. The encoded protein is CASSFRQGGYGYTF.

The chain links TRBV28 to TRBJ1-1; the D is unclear. Trimming shortened V by 1 base and J by 2 bases, and 14 bases separated the two germline ends. Germline CDR1 and CDR2: MDHEN and SYDVKM. The CDR3 extends over 16 amino acids. The CDR3 protein is CASSLYIGQINTEAFF. The CDR3 nucleotides are TGTGCCAGCAGTTTATACATAGGGCAGATTAACACTGAAGCTTTCTTT.

V and J are TRBV20-1 and TRBJ2-7; a possible D gene is TRBD1 (6 bases). The CDR3 contains 15 residues. V was trimmed by 5 bases and J by 0 bases, leaving 17 bases between them. From germline, CDR1 is DFQATT and CDR2 SNEGSKA (reference sequence). CDR3 region: CSALTERGTSYEQYF. Here the CDR3 DNA reads TGCAGTGCTCTTACAGAGAGGGGGACCTCCTACGAGCAGTACTTC.

J is TRBJ2-7 and V is TRBV5-1; no firm D call. This CDR3 spans 13 amino acids. V shed 3 bases and J shed 3 bases, with 10 bases lying between them. CDR1 SGHRS and CDR2 YFSETQ come from the germline V gene. CDR3 sequence reads: CASSSHESYEQYF. In DNA, the CDR3 is TGCGCCAGCAGCTCCCACGAAAGCTACGAGCAGTACTTC.

The chain carries TRBV9 and TRBJ2-3, with 8 nucleotides matching TRBD2. V shed 4 bases, J shed 1 base, and the junction held 11 bases outside the gene matches. This CDR3 region has 17 residues. Germline loops: CDR1 SGDLS, CDR2 YYNGEE. CDR3 nucleotides: TGTGCCAGCAGCACCCTCAGTAGCGGGACTGGCACAGATACGCAGTATTTT. The encoded protein is CASSTLSSGTGTDTQYF.

The genes are TRBV7-2 and TRBJ1-2; 7 nucleotides line up with TRBD1. Germline CDR1 is SGHTA and CDR2 is FQGNSA. The trim removed 3 bases at V and 2 bases at J, leaving 6 bases unmatched. This CDR3 has 15 amino acids. The CDR3 region is CASSLLQGTNYGYTF. For the CDR3, the DNA is TGTGCCAGCAGCTTGTTACAGGGGACCAACTATGGCTACACCTTC.